What follows are 16 T cell receptor beta chains derived from one specimen sequenced in a study of blood T cell repertoires in COVID-19. TCRdb's table, derived via immunoSEQ multiplex PCR, lists solely in-frame clones and lacks some. The repertoire holds 80,000 to 100,000 clones, with 82% as singletons. The sample taken for sequencing was peripheral blood. Receptors were obtained from an older man with active or convalescent COVID-19.

This clone has a single count. This rearrangement joins TRBV7-9 to TRBJ1-1; a weak D match, TRBD1 (6 bases). The CDR3 spans 14 residues. Germline CDR1 SEHNR, CDR2 FQNEAQ (reference sequence). Trimming pared 2 bases from V and 4 bases from J, leaving 11 bases between. The CDR3 sequence is CASSLIGTTTEAFF. The DNA of the CDR3 is TGTGCCAGCAGCTTAATTGGGACAACCACTGAAGCTTTCTTT.

The rearrangement uses TRBV6-5 and TRBJ2-1; D not resolved. Germline lookup yields CDR1 MNHEY and CDR2 SVGAGI. The CDR3 length is 12 residues. Trimming removed 4 bases from V and 8 bases from J, with 9 bases in between. As DNA, the CDR3 is TGTGCCAGCAGTTTACTCGCCCATGAGCAGTTCTTC. The encoded protein is CASSLLAHEQFF.

This chain joins TRBV7-2 and TRBJ1-5, with D possibly TRBD1 on 5 matching bases. Germline values: CDR1 SGHTA, CDR2 FQGNSA. The V end was cut by 4 bases, the J end by 6 bases, with 13 bases between. This CDR3 comprises 14 residues. CDR3 amino acids: CASSSGRSGQPQHF. The CDR3 bases are TGTGCCAGCAGCTCAGGGAGGTCGGGTCAGCCCCAGCATTTT.

The rearrangement links TRBV6-6 to TRBJ2-5; possible D gene TRBD1, 5 bases. CDR1 MNHNY and CDR2 SVGAGI come from the germline V gene (reference sequence). The V end was cut by 7 bases, the J end by 5 bases, with 11 bases between. The CDR3 runs 12 residues. The CDR3 DNA follows: TGTGCCAGCACCAAGGGGATTGAGACCCAGTACTTC. Protein product: CASTKGIETQYF.

The chain employs TRBV18 and TRBJ1-5; 7 nucleotides line up with TRBD1. The germline gives CDR1 KGHSH, CDR2 LQKENI. Trimming at V came to 3 bases and at J to 9 bases, leaving 11 bases not matched to a gene. The CDR3 sequence is 15 residues long. CDR3 region: CASSPSRGTGVPQHF. Written as DNA, the CDR3 is TGTGCCAGCTCACCGTCCAGGGGGACGGGAGTGCCCCAGCATTTT.

The chain uses TRBV7-8 and TRBJ2-5; D may be TRBD1 (6 bases). Germline lookup yields CDR1 SGHVS and CDR2 FQNEAQ. Between the trimmed V and J ends, which lost 5 bases and 4 bases, there was a span of 14 bases. There are 14 residues in the CDR3. The CDR3 bases are TGTGCCAGCAGCCTCCGGACAGTTCTAGAGACCCAGTACTTC. Translated, it gives CASSLRTVLETQYF.

J is TRBJ2-7 and V is TRBV14; D is perhaps TRBD2 (5 bases). V shed 6 bases and J shed 4 bases, with 22 bases lying between them. The germline V gene has CDR1 SGHDN and CDR2 FVKESK. The CDR3 loop spans 16 amino acids. The CDR3 sequence: CASSPLGRPGDYEQYF. The CDR3 nucleotides are TGTGCCAGCAGTCCTCTAGGACGTCCCGGGGATTACGAGCAGTACTTC.

The rearrangement links TRBV6-2 or TRBV6-3 to TRBJ1-3; no definite D call. Germline V gene sequence: CDR1 MNHEY, CDR2 SVGEGT. The CDR3 is made up of 15 amino acids. V lost 2 bases and J lost 0, with 8 bases in between. CDR3 bases: TGTGCCAGCAGTTACGAACGGAGCTCTGGAAACACCATATATTTT. Its translation is CASSYERSSGNTIYF.

This chain joins TRBV3-1 (or the pseudogene TRBV3-2) and TRBJ2-5; no clear D. CDR1 is LGHDT, CDR2 YNNKEL, per germline (reference sequence). Trimming took off 4 bases at V and 2 bases at J, with 5 bases between the two ends. This CDR3 is built from 12 residues. The CDR3, as DNA: TGTGCCAGCAGCCTGACACAAGAGACCCAGTACTTC. Protein sequence: CASSLTQETQYF.

This clone is deemed medium-sized. The genes are TRBV11-1 and TRBJ2-6; 8 nucleotides align to TRBD1. V was pared by 6 bases and J by 1 base, with 5 bases of the junction left unmatched. CDR3 length: 16 amino acids. The germline gives CDR1 SGHAT, CDR2 FQDESV (reference sequence). The CDR3 loop reads CASRRDRGSGANVLTF. CDR3 nucleotide sequence: TGTGCCAGCAGGCGCGACAGGGGTTCTGGGGCCAACGTCCTGACTTTC.

This sequence joins TRBV6-4 and TRBJ1-1; 9 bases agree with TRBD1. Germline CDR1 reads MRHNA; CDR2 reads SNTAGT. V shed 4 bases, J shed 6 bases, and the junction held 3 bases outside the gene matches. The CDR3 length is 13 residues. The CDR3 bases are TGTGCCAGCAGTGGACAGGGGGGGGCTGAAGCTTTCTTT. It translates to CASSGQGGAEAFF.

The chain recombines TRBV19 with TRBJ1-2; 10 bases are shared with TRBD1. Unmatched junction bases numbered 6, after V lost 6 bases and J lost 2 bases. This CDR3 is 15 amino acids long. The V gene's germline CDR1 is LNHDA and CDR2 SQIVND (reference sequence). The DNA of the CDR3 is TGTGCCAGTAGAACGGACAGGGGGGCAAACTATGGCTACACCTTC. Its protein is CASRTDRGANYGYTF.

The chain links TRBV9 to TRBJ2-7; TRBD2 aligns across 9 bases. J lost 6 bases, V lost 4 bases, and 8 bases had no gene match. The germline gives CDR1 SGDLS, CDR2 YYNGEE. This CDR3 region has 14 residues. The CDR3 loop is CASSRGRDTSEQYF. The CDR3 coding sequence is TGTGCCAGCAGCCGCGGGAGGGACACATCCGAGCAGTACTTC.

The chain combines TRBV5-1 with TRBJ2-1; 11 nucleotides align to TRBD2. In germline, CDR1 is SGHRS, CDR2 YFSETQ. The ends lost 4 bases at V and 6 bases at J; junction bases unmatched: 6. The CDR3 is made up of 15 amino acids. In DNA, the CDR3 is TGCGCCAGCAGCGAACTAGCGGGGGCCCCCAATGAGCAGTTCTTC. It codes for CASSELAGAPNEQFF.

The chain couples TRBV2 to TRBJ1-5, with a tentative D call TRBD1 (5 bases). Trimming left V 5 bases short and J 8 bases short, with 25 bases between. CDR3 size: 17 residues. Germline CDR1 is SNHLY and CDR2 is FYNNEI. CDR3 sequence: CASSHAAGQTENKPQHF. The CDR3 DNA reads TGTGCCAGCAGTCACGCCGCCGGCCAGACAGAAAACAAGCCCCAGCATTTT.

V and J are TRBV7-2 and TRBJ2-3; perhaps TRBD1 as D (6 bases). V lost 1 base and J 0 bases, leaving 8 bases between the germline ends. Germline CDR1 SGHTA, CDR2 FQGNSA. The CDR3 is 15 residues long. The DNA for the CDR3 is TGTGCCAGCAGCTTAGAGGGGGTTAGCACAGATACGCAGTATTTT. This codes for CASSLEGVSTDTQYF.